One T cell receptor (beta chain) is described in this entry. The data stem from a study of blood T cell repertoires in COVID-19. About the study: Collection of acute and convalescent COVID-19 samples took place in the United States, Italy and Spain.

The CDR3 covers 15 residues. The J segment lost 0 bases and the V segment lost 7 bases, leaving 5 bases of the junction unmatched. Germline V CDR1 and CDR2: SGHNT, YENEEA. Method: immunoSEQ multiplex PCR; TCRdb's copy keeps in-frame clones and lacks some. The sample carries about 75,000 clones, roughly 90% recorded once. The clonotype comes from a human donor in a cohort sampled during active COVID-19. The chain recombines TRBV11-3 with TRBJ2-2; TRBD1 aligns across 7 bases. The sample taken for sequencing was peripheral blood. CDR3 protein: CASTTDRANTGELFF. CDR3 sequence (DNA): TGTGCCAGCACTACCGACAGGGCGAACACCGGGGAGCTGTTTTTT.